These 25 T cell receptor beta chains share one sample of origin, sequenced in a study of shared clonotypes between healthy human individuals. Only in-frame clones appear in the TCRdb table, and some are missing; sequencing was by immunoSEQ multiplex PCR. The sample has 1,500,000 or so clones; roughly 98.5% are singletons. The specimen was naive CD4+ T cells sorted from blood. Subset of the sample: CD45RA+ positively selected. These TCRs come from a man in his thirties or forties in good health.

The chain links TRBV9 to TRBJ2-3; D gene unclear. V was pared by 0 bases and J by 4 bases, with 6 bases between. Germline V gene sequence: CDR1 SGDLS, CDR2 YYNGEE. This CDR3 has 13 residues. In nucleotides, the CDR3 is TGTGCCAGCAGCGTAGCCCTCCCAGATACGCAGTATTTT. This codes for CASSVALPDTQYF.

The CDR3 spells CASTGQVNTEAFF. CDR3 nucleotide sequence: TGCGCCAGCACAGGACAGGTGAACACTGAAGCTTTCTTT. The gene calls are TRBV5-1 and TRBJ1-1; 7 bases map to TRBD1. J was trimmed by 0 bases and V by 6 bases; bases with no gene match: 2. Germline assignment: CDR1 SGHRS and CDR2 YFSETQ. The CDR3 extends over 13 amino acids. Based on the CDR3 plus reference TRBV5-1 and TRBJ1-1, the full variable domain is KAGVTQTPRYLIKTRGQQVTLSCSPISGHRSVSWYQQTPGQGLQFLFEYFSETQRNKGNFPGRFSGRQFSNSRSEMNVSTLELGDSALYLCASTGQVNTEAFFGQGTRLTVV.

Here the CDR3 reads CASSSSRLAGYNEQFF. The DNA for the CDR3 is TGTGCCAGCAGCTCCTCCCGACTAGCGGGGTACAATGAGCAGTTCTTC. This rearrangement joins TRBV7-8 to TRBJ2-1; 11 bases agree with TRBD2. The CDR3 consists of 16 residues. V shed 4 bases and J 4 bases; nucleotides not matched to a gene: 6. The germline gives CDR1 SGHVS, CDR2 FQNEAQ.

The V call is TRBV11-3, the J call TRBJ2-2; D is unclear. V dropped 2 bases and J dropped 0 bases, with 10 bases sitting between them. The CDR3 has 16 amino acids. Germline V gene data show CDR1 as SGHNT and CDR2 as YENEEA. The CDR3 region has the DNA TGTGCCAGCAGCTTATTTGCGGCAACGAACACCGGGGAGCTGTTTTTT. Translation: CASSLFAATNTGELFF. Based on the CDR3 plus reference TRBV11-3 and TRBJ2-2, the full variable domain is EAGVVQSPRYKIIEKKQPVAFWCNPISGHNTLYWYLQNLGQGPELLIRYENEEAVDDSQLPKDRFSAERLKGVDSTLKIQPAELGDSAVYLCASSLFAATNTGELFFGEGSRLTVL.

The chain has TRBV6-5 and TRBJ2-2; D is perhaps TRBD2 (5 bases). Germline V CDR1 and CDR2: MNHEY, SVGAGI. Trimming took 4 bases from V and 1 from J, leaving 13 bases between them. This CDR3 comprises 16 residues. CDR3 coding DNA: TGTGCCAGCAGTTGGAGGACCGGTCGGAACACCGGGGAGCTGTTTTTT. Encoded protein: CASSWRTGRNTGELFF.

The chain links TRBV7-8 to TRBJ2-1; TRBD2 matches at 9 bases. The germline gives CDR1 SGHVS, CDR2 FQNEAQ. The CDR3 length is 21 residues. The V and J ends lost 6 bases and 1 base, in that order; junction bases with no gene match: 22. The CDR3 protein is CASSLHTRATGLALSYNEQFF. DNA of the CDR3: TGTGCCAGCAGTCTCCACACTAGGGCCACCGGACTAGCGCTATCCTACAATGAGCAGTTCTTC.

The chain combines TRBV7-9 with TRBJ2-5, with D uncertain. Trimming took 5 bases from V and 4 from J, leaving 14 bases between them. CDR1 SEHNR and CDR2 FQNEAQ come from the germline V gene (reference sequence). This CDR3 contains 14 residues. The chain's CDR3 is CASSPDLKLETQYF. In DNA, the CDR3 is TGTGCCAGCAGCCCCGACCTGAAGCTAGAGACCCAGTACTTC.

The J gene is TRBJ2-7, the V gene TRBV2, with 8 nucleotides matching TRBD1. In germline, CDR1 is SNHLY, CDR2 FYNNEI. The ends lost 7 bases at V and 5 bases at J; junction bases unmatched: 7. The CDR3 contains 13 residues. The CDR3 region is CASKDREQNEQYF. CDR3 coding DNA: TGTGCCAGCAAGGACAGGGAGCAAAACGAGCAGTACTTC.

The rearrangement joins TRBV10-1 to TRBJ1-1, with D tentatively TRBD1 (5 bases). V was shortened by 8 bases and J by 5 bases, with 15 bases between the two germline ends. The germline gives CDR1 WNHNN, CDR2 SYGVQD (reference sequence). The CDR3 sequence is 13 residues long. This chain's CDR3 is CASQDRRGTEAFF. In nucleotides, the CDR3 is TGCGCCAGCCAAGACAGAAGAGGGACTGAAGCTTTCTTT.

This chain uses TRBV27 with TRBJ2-5; D is unresolved. The V end was cut by 2 bases, the J end by 5 bases, with 9 bases between. Germline CDR1 and CDR2: MNHEY and SMNVEV (reference sequence). The CDR3 runs to 13 residues. CDR3 in amino acids: CASSLIGRETQYF. In DNA, the CDR3 is TGTGCCAGCAGTTTAATCGGCCGGGAGACCCAGTACTTC.

Here the CDR3 reads CASSFPEQYF. CDR3 bases: TGTGCCAGCAGCTTTCCCGAGCAGTACTTC. The V and J genes are TRBV11-2 and TRBJ2-7; D ambiguous. The V gene's germline CDR1 is SGHAT and CDR2 FQNNGV. This CDR3 has 10 amino acids. V was trimmed by 3 bases and J by 6 bases, leaving 3 bases between them. Full variable domain (outside the CDR3, taken from reference TRBV11-2 and TRBJ2-7): EAGVAQSPRYKIIEKRQSVAFWCNPISGHATLYWYQQILGQGPKLLIQFQNNGVVDDSQLPKDRFSAERLKGVDSTLKIQPAKLEDSAVYLCASSFPEQYFGPGTRLTVT.

The rearrangement joins TRBV6-1 to TRBJ2-7, with 8 bases matching TRBD2. Germline V lookup: CDR1 MNHNS, CDR2 SASEGT. The CDR3 contains 17 residues. The trim removed 1 base at V and 4 bases at J, leaving 12 bases unmatched. The chain's CDR3 is CASSEVPGGPSKYEQYF. CDR3 coding DNA: TGTGCCAGCAGTGAAGTACCGGGAGGGCCCTCAAAGTACGAGCAGTACTTC.

The rearrangement uses TRBV5-1 and TRBJ2-1, with D possibly being TRBD2 (6 bases). Germline values: CDR1 SGHRS, CDR2 YFSETQ. Trimming stripped 0 bases from V and 10 bases from J, with 23 bases between. The CDR3 runs 17 residues. The CDR3 protein is CASSLVSGGILGVEQFF. The CDR3 bases are TGCGCCAGCAGCTTGGTTTCGGGCGGGATTTTGGGTGTGGAGCAGTTCTTC. Full variable domain (rest looked up from reference TRBV5-1 and TRBJ2-1): KAGVTQTPRYLIKTRGQQVTLSCSPISGHRSVSWYQQTPGQGLQFLFEYFSETQRNKGNFPGRFSGRQFSNSRSEMNVSTLELGDSALYLCASSLVSGGILGVEQFFGPGTRLTVL.

J is TRBJ2-7 and V is TRBV10-3, with TRBD2 as a possible D gene (5 bases). CDR3 length equals 13 residues. Germline loops: CDR1 ENHRY, CDR2 SYGVKD. Trimming took 6 bases from V and 2 from J, leaving 11 bases between them. The CDR3 here is CAIRDLRTYEQYF. The CDR3 DNA reads TGTGCCATCAGGGACTTACGAACCTACGAGCAGTACTTC.

The V and J genes are TRBV11-2 and TRBJ2-7, with D tentatively TRBD1 (6 bases). Deletions cut 1 base from V and 1 base from J, with 14 bases between. Germline CDR1 SGHAT, CDR2 FQNNGV. This CDR3 spans 16 amino acids. This chain's CDR3 is CASSLVPGHHSYEQYF. The CDR3 DNA reads TGTGCCAGCAGCTTAGTCCCGGGACATCATTCCTACGAGCAGTACTTC.

The chain carries TRBV11-2 and TRBJ2-7; 7 nucleotides match TRBD1. V was clipped by 5 bases and J by 7 bases; unmatched bases: 20. CDR3 length: 17 amino acids. From germline, CDR1 is SGHAT and CDR2 FQNNGV. CDR3 in amino acids: CASSDKVPGQSSREQYF. The CDR3 coding sequence is TGTGCCAGCAGCGACAAGGTCCCGGGACAGAGTTCCAGGGAGCAGTACTTC.

Only one count was recorded for this clone. Other nucleotide sequences from this sample produce the same CDR3. The chain joins TRBV20-1 to TRBJ2-7, with unresolved D. V lost 0 bases, J lost 7 bases, and 7 bases lay in between. CDR1 is DFQATT, CDR2 SNEGSKA, per germline (reference sequence). This CDR3 is built from 11 residues. The CDR3 protein is CSARDLGEQYF. In nucleotides, the CDR3 is TGCAGTGCTAGAGATTTGGGTGAGCAGTACTTC.

The chain has TRBV2 and TRBJ2-7, with D perhaps being TRBD1 or TRBD2 (5 bases each). This CDR3 is built from 14 residues. The germline V and J ends were trimmed by 6 bases and 0 bases, with 12 bases remaining between them. In germline, CDR1 is SNHLY, CDR2 FYNNEI. In nucleotides, the CDR3 is TGTGCCAGCAGAGTCACTAGGGGCTCCTACGAGCAGTACTTC. Its translation is CASRVTRGSYEQYF.

The rearrangement uses TRBV5-1 and TRBJ1-3; D remains unclear. This CDR3 spans 16 amino acids. Trimming left V 0 bases short and J 0 bases short, with 10 bases between. In germline, CDR1 is SGHRS, CDR2 YFSETQ. CDR3 in amino acids: CASSLGPTSSGNTIYF. In DNA form, the CDR3 reads TGCGCCAGCAGCTTGGGACCGACGAGCTCTGGAAACACCATATATTTT.

The J gene is TRBJ1-4, the V gene TRBV15; D may be TRBD1 (5 bases). The CDR3 sequence is 15 residues long. CDR1 LNHNV and CDR2 YYDKDF come from the germline V gene (reference sequence). The V end was cut by 1 base, the J end by 7 bases, with 13 bases between. For the CDR3, the DNA is TGTGCCACCAGCAGAGTGCGGGGGTACGTTGAAAAACTGTTTTTT. This codes for CATSRVRGYVEKLFF.

V usage is TRBV5-1 and J usage is TRBJ1-3, with D maybe TRBD1 (6 bases). The V gene's germline CDR1 is SGHRS and CDR2 YFSETQ. Trimming stripped 1 base from V and 0 bases from J, with 14 bases between. The CDR3 length is 17 residues. The CDR3 DNA is TGCGCCAGCAGCTTGAGGGGGACGGCGATCTCTGGAAACACCATATATTTT. Protein: CASSLRGTAISGNTIYF.

This clone was recorded once. The chain joins TRBV11-3 to TRBJ1-5, with TRBD1 matching over 9 bases. Germline V gene lookup returns CDR1 SGHNT and CDR2 YENEEA. The V segment lost 6 bases and the J segment 3 bases; nucleotides outside the gene matches: 12. This CDR3 comprises 17 residues. CDR3 DNA: TGTGCCAGCAGACTTGGGTATACAGGGGGCGTCAATCAGCCCCAGCATTTT. Amino acids: CASRLGYTGGVNQPQHF.

The chain links TRBV7-2 to TRBJ2-5, with D unclear. Germline V CDR1 and CDR2: SGHTA, FQGNSA. The V and J ends lost 1 base and 0 bases respectively, with 0 bases between them. The CDR3 has 12 amino acids. CDR3 amino acids: CASSLDQETQYF. The CDR3 region has the DNA TGTGCCAGCAGCTTAGACCAAGAGACCCAGTACTTC.

V gene TRBV6-5 combines with J gene TRBJ1-2, with D unclear. Trimming took off 8 bases at V and 5 bases at J, with 9 bases between the two ends. Per germline, CDR1 MNHEY and CDR2 SVGAGI. The CDR3 runs to 11 residues. The CDR3 is CASGSDYGYTF. CDR3 bases: TGTGCCAGCGGATCTGATTATGGCTACACCTTC.

This rearrangement joins TRBV18 to TRBJ2-5; TRBD1 is a possible D gene (6 bases). Per germline, CDR1 KGHSH and CDR2 LQKENI. The V end was cut by 3 bases, the J end by 0 bases, with 17 bases between. The CDR3 runs 17 residues. CDR3 residues: CASSPLDSPSNQETQYF. The CDR3, as DNA: TGTGCCAGCTCACCCCTGGACAGCCCTTCCAACCAAGAGACCCAGTACTTC.